This entry features one T cell receptor (beta chain) sequence. Its antigen remains unidentified. The data were obtained in a study of beta chain features in type 1 diabetes. Overall study context: In all, around 99 million sorted cells from all samples were analyzed.

Cell sorting via CD45RO/CCR7/CD25/CD127/CD95/CD27 was performed to obtain CD4+ naive, central memory, regulatory and stem cell-like memory cells. Sorted populations all exceeded 95% purity. Per germline, CDR1 SNHLY and CDR2 FYNNEI. V lost 3 bases, J lost 5 bases, and 15 bases stayed unmatched. The CDR3 is 17 residues long. Reverse transcription of all isolated RNA meant that expressed TCRB transcripts were sequenced. Repertoires were generated with immunoSEQ multiplex PCR, while TCRdb's copy carries only in-frame clones and drops some. The sample lists 200,000 to 300,000 clones, around 14% occurring once. Whole-study findings and limits: It was among patients, rather than healthy donors, that naive, central memory and Treg TCRB repertoires appeared more similar.

This chain connects TRBV2 to TRBJ2-5, with 7 bases fitting TRBD2. The receptor's source is a woman aged 40 to 49 in good health. Sequenced: naive CD4+ T cells from blood. Written as DNA, the CDR3 is TGTGCCAGCAGTGAGGGGCTTACTAGCGTCACCCTGGAGACCCAGTACTTC. This translates into CASSEGLTSVTLETQYF. Variable domain in full (rest from reference TRBV2 and TRBJ2-5): EPEVTQTPSHQVTQMGQEVILRCVPISNHLYFYWYRQILGQKVEFLVSFYNNEISEKSEIFDDQFSVERPDGSNFTLKIRSTKLEDSAMYFCASSEGLTSVTLETQYFGPGTRLLVL.